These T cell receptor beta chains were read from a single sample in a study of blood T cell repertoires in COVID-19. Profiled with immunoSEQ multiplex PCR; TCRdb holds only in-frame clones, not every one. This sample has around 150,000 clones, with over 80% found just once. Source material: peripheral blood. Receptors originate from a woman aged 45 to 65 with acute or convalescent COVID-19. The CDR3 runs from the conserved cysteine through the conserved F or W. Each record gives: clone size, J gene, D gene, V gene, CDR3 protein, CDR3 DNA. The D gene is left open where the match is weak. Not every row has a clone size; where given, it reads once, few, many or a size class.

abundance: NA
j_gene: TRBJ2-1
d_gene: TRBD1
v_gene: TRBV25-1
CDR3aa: CASTGTGINEQFF
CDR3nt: TGTGCCAGCACCGGGACAGGGATCAATGAGCAGTTCTTC

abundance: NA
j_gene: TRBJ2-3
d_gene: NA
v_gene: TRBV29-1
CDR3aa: CSVRGTPGGLDTQYF
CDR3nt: TGCAGCGTCAGAGGGACTCCTGGGGGGTTAGATACGCAGTATTTT

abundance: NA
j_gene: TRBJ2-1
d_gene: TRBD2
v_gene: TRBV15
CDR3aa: CATSRGLASYNEQFF
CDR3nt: TGTGCCACCAGCAGAGGACTAGCGTCCTACAATGAGCAGTTCTTC

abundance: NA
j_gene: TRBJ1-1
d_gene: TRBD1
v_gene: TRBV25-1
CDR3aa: CASSEFRLGTGDTEAFF
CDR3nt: TGTGCCAGCAGTGAATTTAGGCTTGGGACAGGGGACACTGAAGCTTTCTTT

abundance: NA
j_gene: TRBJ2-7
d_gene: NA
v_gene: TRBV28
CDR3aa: CASSFGFLSQGYMVNSYEQYF
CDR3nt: TGTGCCAGCAGTTTCGGGTTCCTAAGCCAGGGGTATATGGTAAACTCCTACGAGCAGTACTTC

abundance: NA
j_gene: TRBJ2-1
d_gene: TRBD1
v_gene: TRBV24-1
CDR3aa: CATSDPPGTGVGEQFF
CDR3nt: TGTGCCACCAGTGACCCCCCCGGAACAGGGGTGGGTGAGCAGTTCTTC

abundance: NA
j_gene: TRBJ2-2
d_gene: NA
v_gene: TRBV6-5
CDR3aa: CAHKEMNTGELFF
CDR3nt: TGTGCCCATAAGGAGATGAACACCGGGGAGCTGTTTTTT

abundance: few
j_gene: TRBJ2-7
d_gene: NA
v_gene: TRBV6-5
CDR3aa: CASTVGRTFDYEQYF
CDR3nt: TGTGCCAGCACCGTAGGGAGGACGTTTGACTACGAGCAGTACTTC

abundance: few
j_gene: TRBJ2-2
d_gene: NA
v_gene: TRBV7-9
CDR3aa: CASSSRLNLGGELFF
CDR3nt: TGTGCCAGCAGCTCAAGACTCAATCTCGGCGGGGAGCTGTTTTTT

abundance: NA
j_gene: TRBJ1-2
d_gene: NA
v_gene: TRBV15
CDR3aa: CATSRGGERKGYTF
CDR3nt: TGTGCCACCAGTCGGGGGGGGGAGCGCAAAGGCTACACCTTC

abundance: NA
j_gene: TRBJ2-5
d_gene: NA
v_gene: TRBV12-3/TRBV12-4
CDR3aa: CASSPGLWETQYF
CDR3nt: TGTGCCAGCAGTCCCGGACTGTGGGAGACCCAGTACTTC

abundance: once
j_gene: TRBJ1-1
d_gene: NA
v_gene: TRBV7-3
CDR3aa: CASSAGRNTEAFF
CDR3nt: TGTGCCAGCAGTGCAGGGCGAAACACTGAAGCTTTCTTT

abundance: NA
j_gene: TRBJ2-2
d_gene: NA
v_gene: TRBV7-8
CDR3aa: CASRLGANTGELFF
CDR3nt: TGTGCCAGCAGATTAGGGGCCAACACCGGGGAGCTGTTTTTT

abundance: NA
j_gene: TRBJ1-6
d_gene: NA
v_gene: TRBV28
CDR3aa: CASSLDMGTNSPLHF
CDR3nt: TGTGCCAGCAGTTTAGATATGGGCACTAATTCACCCCTCCACTTT

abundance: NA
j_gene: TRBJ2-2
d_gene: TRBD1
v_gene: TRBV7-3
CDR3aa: CASSLQVDRAGELFF
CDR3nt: TGTGCCAGCAGCTTACAGGTCGACAGGGCCGGGGAGCTGTTTTTT

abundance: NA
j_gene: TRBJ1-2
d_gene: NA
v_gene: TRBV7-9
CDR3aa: CASSLGSGNYGYTF
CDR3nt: TGTGCCAGCAGCTTAGGTAGCGGGAACTATGGCTACACCTTC

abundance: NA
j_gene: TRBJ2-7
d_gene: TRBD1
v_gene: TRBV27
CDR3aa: CASSTKQGADEQYF
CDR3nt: TGTGCCAGCAGTACTAAACAGGGGGCGGACGAGCAGTACTTC

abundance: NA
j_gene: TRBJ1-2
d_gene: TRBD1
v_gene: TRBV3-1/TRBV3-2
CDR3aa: CASSQPGTVRNYGYTF
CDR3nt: TGTGCCAGCAGCCAGCCTGGGACAGTCCGAAACTATGGCTACACCTTC